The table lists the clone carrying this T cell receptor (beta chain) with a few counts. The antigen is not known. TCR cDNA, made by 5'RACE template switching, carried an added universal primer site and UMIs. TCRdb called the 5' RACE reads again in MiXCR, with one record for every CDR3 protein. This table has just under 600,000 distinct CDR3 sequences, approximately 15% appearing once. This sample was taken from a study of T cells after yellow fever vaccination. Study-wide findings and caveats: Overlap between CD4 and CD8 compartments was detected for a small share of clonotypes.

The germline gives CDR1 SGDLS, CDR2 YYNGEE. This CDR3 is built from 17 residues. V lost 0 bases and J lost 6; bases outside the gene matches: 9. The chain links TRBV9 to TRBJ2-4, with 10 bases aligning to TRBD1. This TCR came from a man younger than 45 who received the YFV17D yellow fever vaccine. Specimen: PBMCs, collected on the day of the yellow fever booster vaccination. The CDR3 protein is CASSVEGTGAPGNIQYF. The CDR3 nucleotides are TGTGCCAGCAGCGTAGAAGGGACAGGGGCCCCAGGAAACATTCAGTACTTC.